This T cell receptor beta chain was recorded in a study of blood T cells in healthy people across ages. Each donor supplied around 9.6 milliliters of peripheral blood. From germline, CDR1 is LGHDT and CDR2 YNNKEL (reference sequence). The CDR3 contains 18 residues. Trimming cost V 2 bases and J 8 bases; bases outside gene matches: 13. Together with a sample-barcoded 5' primer, a J-beta primer mix was included in a second PCR lasting roughly 7 to 11 cycles. TCRdb itself ran the 5' RACE reads through MiXCR, one entry per CDR3 protein. The profile covers around 1,500,000 distinct CDR3 sequences, with 42% appearing a single time and approximately 7.9% taken by the ten largest. Details on this clonotype: The antigen remains unidentified.

Whole-study results and caveats: The authors considered diversity estimates from one million T cells to be underestimates.

The sequence came from a woman aged 18-29 years in good health. The genes are TRBV3-1 and TRBJ2-4, with 12 bases fitting TRBD2. The source material was blood. The CDR3 DNA reads as TGTGCCAGCAGCCAAACCTCAGGACTAGCGGGAAAGAGGGACATTCAGTACTTC. This encodes CASSQTSGLAGKRDIQYF.